The rows below give T cell receptor beta chains drawn from one sample of a study of T cells in localized non-small cell lung cancer. The assay was immunoSEQ multiplex PCR, and TCRdb's table has in-frame clones only and misses some. The data contain approximately 30,000 clones, 88% of them singletons. This specimen consisted of peripheral blood, obtained before any cancer treatment. The receptors derive from a woman aged 35 to 75 with stage I lung adenocarcinoma. The CDR3 runs from the conserved cysteine through the conserved F or W. Each record gives: V gene, J gene, CDR3 protein.

>TRBV27|TRBJ1-2
CASSFTGFNGYTF
>TRBV7-3|TRBJ1-3
CASSLSPASGNTIYF
>TRBV9|TRBJ2-6
CASSLSHGIFSGANVLTF
>TRBV9|TRBJ1-6
CASSYKPDRDSPLHF
>TRBV5-4|TRBJ1-1
CASSSPDSGTEAFF
>TRBV6-6|TRBJ1-1
CASSSRTGSWSEAFF
>TRBV7-9|TRBJ1-6
CASSSGAANSPLHF
>TRBV6-5|TRBJ2-1
CASSYAGTHNEQFF
>TRBV9|TRBJ1-6
CASSPGQGKNSPLHF
>TRBV5-6|TRBJ2-3
CASSFRGSTDTQYF
>TRBV7-8|TRBJ2-7
CASSLASTSGGSFSYEQYF
>TRBV7-6|TRBJ2-1
CASSLAAGGLEQFF
>TRBV6-6|TRBJ1-1
CASSYSPMGGTEAFF
>TRBV4-2|TRBJ2-3
CASSQAGETTDTQYF
>TRBV2|TRBJ1-5
CASSEGWQGATQPQHF
>TRBV7-6|TRBJ1-6
CASSKGPINSPLHF
>TRBV9|TRBJ2-5
CASSVDSAGVQETQYF
>TRBV7-8|TRBJ1-1
CASSQGQGGGTEAFF
>TRBV7-2|TRBJ2-3
CASSLAQGAGGPIRDTQYF